This entry is about one TCR beta chain. Its antigen is unidentified. The primer mix had 60 Vbeta and 13 Jbeta primers. Using immunoSEQ multiplex PCR, the repertoire was profiled, and TCRdb retains in-frame clones only, with some absent. The sample lists some 110,000 clones, around 78% occurring once. This sample is drawn from a study of cytomegalovirus exposure and HLA in healthy donors. Study findings and constraints: Previously analyzed data showed that most TCR beta V segments were productive at a frequency of about 87% or about 30%.

CDR3 size: 12 residues. CDR1 is SGHTS, CDR2 YDEGEE, per germline. With 6 bases clipped from V and 5 bases from J, the junction kept 4 bases outside the gene matches. The chain carries TRBV5-8 and TRBJ2-7, with 8 bases identical to TRBD2. Material for sequencing was PBMCs. The sequence derives from a man aged 35 to 55 in good health and CMV-seronegative. The CDR3 bases are TGTGCCAGCACGGGAGGGGGGAACGAGCAGTACTTC. Translating gives CASTGGGNEQYF.